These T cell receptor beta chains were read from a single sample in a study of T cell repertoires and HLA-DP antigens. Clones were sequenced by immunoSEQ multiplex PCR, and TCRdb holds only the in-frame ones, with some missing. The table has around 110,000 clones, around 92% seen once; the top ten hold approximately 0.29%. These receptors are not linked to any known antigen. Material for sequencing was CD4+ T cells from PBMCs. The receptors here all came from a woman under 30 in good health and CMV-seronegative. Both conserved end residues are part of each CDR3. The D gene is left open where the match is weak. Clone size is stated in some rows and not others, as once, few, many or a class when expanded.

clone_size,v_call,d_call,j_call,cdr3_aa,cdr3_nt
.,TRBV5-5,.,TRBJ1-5,CASSLVGGRGNQPQHF,TGTGCCAGCAGCCTGGTGGGGGGCAGGGGCAATCAGCCCCAGCATTTT
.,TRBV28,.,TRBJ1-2,CASSLEGGYGYTF,TGTGCCAGCAGTTTAGAGGGTGGCTATGGCTACACCTTC
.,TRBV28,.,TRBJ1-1,CASSFGGVNTEAFF,TGTGCCAGCAGTTTTGGCGGGGTGAACACTGAAGCTTTCTTT
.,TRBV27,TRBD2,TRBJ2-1,CASMTGRGLALNNEQFF,TGTGCCAGCATGACAGGGAGGGGACTAGCGCTAAACAATGAGCAGTTCTTC
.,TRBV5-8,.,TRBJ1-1,CASSFRGRTEAFF,TGTGCCAGCAGCTTTAGGGGCAGGACTGAAGCTTTCTTT
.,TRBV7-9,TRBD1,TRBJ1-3,CASSLWDDRAGNTIYF,TGTGCCAGCAGCTTATGGGACGACAGGGCTGGAAACACCATATATTTT
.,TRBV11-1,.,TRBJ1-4,CASSLAVSEKLFF,TGTGCCAGCAGCTTAGCGGTCTCTGAAAAACTGTTTTTT
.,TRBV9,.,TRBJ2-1,CASSVQGSSYNEQFF,TGTGCCAGCAGCGTTCAGGGAAGTTCCTACAATGAGCAGTTCTTC
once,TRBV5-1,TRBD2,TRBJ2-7,CASSLGTSGRTSSYEQYF,TGCGCCAGCAGCTTGGGGACTAGCGGGAGGACTAGCTCCTACGAGCAGTACTTC
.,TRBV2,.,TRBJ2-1,CASKEFNEQFF,TGTGCCAGCAAGGAGTTTAATGAGCAGTTCTTC
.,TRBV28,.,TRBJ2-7,CASRNRLRDPIREQYF,TGTGCCAGCAGGAATCGACTGAGGGACCCTATCAGGGAGCAGTACTTC
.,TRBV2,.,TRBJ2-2,CASSALSGVGGGELFF,TGTGCCAGCAGCGCCCTTAGCGGAGTAGGGGGCGGGGAGCTGTTTTTT
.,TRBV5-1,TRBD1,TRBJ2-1,CASSLVGQGVNEQFF,TGCGCCAGCAGCTTGGTCGGACAGGGAGTAAATGAGCAGTTCTTC
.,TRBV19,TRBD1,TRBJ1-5,CASSKAGTGGQGNQPQHF,TGTGCCAGTAGCAAGGCCGGGACAGGGGGTCAGGGCAATCAGCCCCAGCATTTT
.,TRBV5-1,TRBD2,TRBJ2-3,CASSLGLAGTDTQYF,TGCGCCAGCAGCCTTGGACTAGCGGGCACAGATACGCAGTATTTT
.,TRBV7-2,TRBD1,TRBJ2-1,CASSRQGVLSYNEQFF,TGTGCCAGCAGCCGTCAGGGGGTTCTTTCCTACAATGAGCAGTTCTTC
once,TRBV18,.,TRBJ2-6,CASSPRRQGGGANVLTF,TGTGCCAGCTCACCACGTAGACAGGGAGGTGGGGCCAACGTCCTGACTTTC
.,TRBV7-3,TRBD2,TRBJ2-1,CASSPGREAHNEQFF,TGTGCCAGCAGCCCGGGGCGGGAGGCCCACAATGAGCAGTTCTTC
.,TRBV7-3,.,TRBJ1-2,CASSPTGNYGYTF,TGTGCCAGCAGCCCTACAGGGAACTATGGCTACACCTTC
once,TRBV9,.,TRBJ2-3,CASRAGKSTDTQYF,TGTGCCAGCAGGGCGGGGAAGAGCACAGATACGCAGTATTTT
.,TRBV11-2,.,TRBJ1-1,CASSLGTEAFF,TGTGCCAGCAGCTTGGGTACTGAAGCTTTCTTT
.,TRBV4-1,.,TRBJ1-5,CASSEAIWTAERPQHF,TGCGCCAGCAGCGAAGCGATTTGGACCGCCGAACGGCCCCAGCATTTT
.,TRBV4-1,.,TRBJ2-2,CASSRGTIAAGELFF,TGCGCCAGCAGCAGGGGCACTATTGCGGCCGGGGAGCTGTTTTTT
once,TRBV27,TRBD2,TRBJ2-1,CASSFKRGGGKSSYNEQFF,TGTGCCAGCAGTTTTAAGCGCGGGGGGGGTAAGAGCTCCTACAATGAGCAGTTCTTC
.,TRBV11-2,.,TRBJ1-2,CASSFDRPLGYTF,TGTGCCAGCAGCTTCGACAGGCCACTTGGTTACACCTTC
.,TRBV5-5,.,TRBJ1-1,CASSPKESPPAFF,TGTGCCAGCAGCCCCAAGGAGTCTCCGCCAGCTTTCTTT
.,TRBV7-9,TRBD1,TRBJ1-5,CASSLARLGQTNNQPQHF,TGTGCCAGCAGCTTAGCTAGGCTGGGACAGACCAACAATCAGCCCCAGCATTTT
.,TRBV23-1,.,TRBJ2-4,CASSQSARHTLAKNIQYF,TGCGCCAGCAGTCAATCGGCTCGCCACACTCTAGCCAAAAACATTCAGTACTTC
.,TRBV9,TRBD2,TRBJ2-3,CASSGGLATSTDTQYF,TGTGCCAGCAGCGGGGGACTAGCGACTAGCACAGATACGCAGTATTTT
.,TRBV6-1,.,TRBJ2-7,CASSGGTGPSLGREQYF,TGTGCCAGCAGTGGGGGAACAGGGCCCTCCCTTGGACGCGAGCAGTACTTC
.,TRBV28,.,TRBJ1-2,CASSPPGEYGYTF,TGTGCCAGCAGTCCACCGGGGGAATATGGCTACACCTTC
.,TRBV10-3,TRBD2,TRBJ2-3,CAIRWTSGLMRGTDTQYF,TGTGCCATCAGATGGACTAGCGGGCTCATGCGAGGCACAGATACGCAGTATTTT
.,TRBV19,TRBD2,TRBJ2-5,CASTRTSGGRETQYF,TGTGCCAGTACCCGGACTAGCGGGGGAAGAGAGACCCAGTACTTC
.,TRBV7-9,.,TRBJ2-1,CASSYPGLGNEQFF,TGTGCCAGCAGCTACCCGGGCCTAGGGAATGAGCAGTTCTTC
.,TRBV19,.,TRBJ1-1,CASSIVAGLNTEAFF,TGTGCCAGTAGTATAGTAGCGGGACTGAACACTGAAGCTTTCTTT
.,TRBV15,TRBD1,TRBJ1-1,CATSREDRGQAFF,TGTGCCACCAGCAGAGAGGACAGGGGGCAAGCTTTCTTT
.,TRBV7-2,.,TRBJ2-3,CASSSGEGTDTQYF,TGTGCCAGCAGCTCAGGGGAAGGCACAGATACGCAGTATTTT
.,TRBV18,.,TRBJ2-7,CASSPGSYEQYF,TGTGCCAGCTCACCGGGGTCCTACGAGCAGTACTTC
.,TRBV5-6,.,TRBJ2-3,CASSSQGWTQYF,TGTGCCAGCAGCTCGCAGGGGTGGACGCAGTATTTT
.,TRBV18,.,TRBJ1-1,CASSPPREGRYTEAFF,TGTGCCAGCTCACCACCGCGGGAGGGGAGGTACACTGAAGCTTTCTTT
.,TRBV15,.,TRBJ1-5,CATSRSNSNQPQHF,TGTGCCACCAGCAGGAGTAATAGCAATCAGCCCCAGCATTTT
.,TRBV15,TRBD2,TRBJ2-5,CATSRVVGLGGETQYF,TGTGCCACCAGCAGAGTAGTTGGACTAGGTGGGGAGACCCAGTACTTC
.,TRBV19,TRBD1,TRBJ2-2,CASSGSGGYPGELFF,TGTGCCAGTAGTGGGTCAGGGGGCTATCCCGGGGAGCTGTTTTTT
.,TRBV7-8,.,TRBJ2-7,CASSRGWWREQYF,TGTGCCAGCAGCCGGGGGTGGTGGCGGGAGCAGTACTTC